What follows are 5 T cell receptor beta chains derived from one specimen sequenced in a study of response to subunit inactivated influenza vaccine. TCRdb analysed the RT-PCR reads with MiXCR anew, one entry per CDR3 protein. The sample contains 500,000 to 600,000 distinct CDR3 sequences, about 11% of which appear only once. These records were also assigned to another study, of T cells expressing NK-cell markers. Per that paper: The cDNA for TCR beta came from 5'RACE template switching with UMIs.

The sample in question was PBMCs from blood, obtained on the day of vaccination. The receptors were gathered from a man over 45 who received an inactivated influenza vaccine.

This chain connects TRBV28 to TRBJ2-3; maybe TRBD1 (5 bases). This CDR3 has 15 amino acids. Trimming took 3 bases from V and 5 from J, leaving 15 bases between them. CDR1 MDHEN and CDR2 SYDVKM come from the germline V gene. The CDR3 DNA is TGTGCCAGCAGTTTTTGGCACACGCAGGGAGATACGCAGTATTTT. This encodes CASSFWHTQGDTQYF.

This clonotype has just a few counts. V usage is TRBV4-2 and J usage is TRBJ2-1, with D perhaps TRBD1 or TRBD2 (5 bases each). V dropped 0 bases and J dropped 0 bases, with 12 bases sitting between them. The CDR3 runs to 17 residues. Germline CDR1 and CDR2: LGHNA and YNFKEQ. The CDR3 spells CASSQDWAGSSYNEQFF. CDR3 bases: TGTGCCAGCAGCCAAGATTGGGCAGGGAGCTCCTACAATGAGCAGTTCTTC.

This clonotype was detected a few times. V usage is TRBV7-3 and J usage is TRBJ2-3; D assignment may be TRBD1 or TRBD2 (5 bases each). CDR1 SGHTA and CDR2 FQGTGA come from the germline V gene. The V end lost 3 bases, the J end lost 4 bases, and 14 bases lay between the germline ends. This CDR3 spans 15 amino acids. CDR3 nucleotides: TGTGCCAGCAGCTTGGTCGGGACGGCCCCAGATACGCAGTATTTT. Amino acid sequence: CASSLVGTAPDTQYF.

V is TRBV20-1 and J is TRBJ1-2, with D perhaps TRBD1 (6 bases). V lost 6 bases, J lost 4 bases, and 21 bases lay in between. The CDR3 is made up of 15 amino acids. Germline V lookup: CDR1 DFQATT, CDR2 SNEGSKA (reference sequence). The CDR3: CSAKDRIRAGYGYTF. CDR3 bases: TGCAGTGCCAAAGACAGGATCCGGGCCGGCTATGGCTACACCTTC.

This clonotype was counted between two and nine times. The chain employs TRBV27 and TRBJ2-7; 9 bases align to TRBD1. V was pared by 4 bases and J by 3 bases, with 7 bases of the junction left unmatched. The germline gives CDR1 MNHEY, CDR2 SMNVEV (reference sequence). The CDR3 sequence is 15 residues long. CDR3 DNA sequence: TGTGCCAGCAGTTCTTTCCGGGACAGGGACTACGAGCAGTACTTC. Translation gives CASSSFRDRDYEQYF.